Presented here are 5 T cell receptor beta chains from one specimen sequenced in a study of CD8 T cells in ankylosing spondylitis. These receptors' targets are unknown. TCRdb fed the 5' RACE reads into MiXCR, producing one record per CDR3 protein. The sample holds a few hundred thousand distinct CDR3 sequences, about a fifth seen once. Study-level points and caveats: What seemed typical of ankylosing spondylitis blood was a TCR beta motif built from several highly homologous variants.

Sequenced sample: blood, either unsorted or a sorted T cell fraction (not recorded which). The receptors come from a male donor with ankylosing spondylitis.

There are a few counts of this clonotype. V and J are TRBV29-1 and TRBJ2-1, with TRBD2 matching 10 bases. The CDR3 is 15 amino acids. Germline lookup yields CDR1 SQVTM and CDR2 ANQGSEA. After removal of 6 bases from V and 5 bases from J, the junction contained 10 bases not matched to a gene. The DNA for the CDR3 is TGCAGCGTCCCAAAGGGAGCGGGAGGGGACAATGAGCAGTTCTTC. Its translation is CSVPKGAGGDNEQFF.

The genes are TRBV25-1 and TRBJ2-5, with 11 bases that match TRBD2. Germline CDR1 and CDR2: MGHDK and SYGVNS. Germline trimming cut 4 bases from V and 4 bases from J; bases unmatched to any gene: 8. The CDR3 loop spans 16 amino acids. CDR3 protein: CASSGTPGLAVETQYF. CDR3 nucleotides: TGTGCCAGCAGTGGTACCCCGGGACTAGCGGTAGAGACCCAGTACTTC.

The table lists this clonotype with many counts. The chain joins TRBV7-2 to TRBJ1-2, with 8 bases fitting TRBD1. Per the germline V gene, CDR1 is SGHTA and CDR2 is FQGNSA. V was clipped by 1 base and J by 4 bases; unmatched bases: 11. CDR3 length equals 17 residues. The CDR3, as DNA: TGTGCCAGCAGCTTAGGGTCCTTGACAGGGGAAAGCTATGGCTACACCTTC. As protein: CASSLGSLTGESYGYTF.

This clonotype was found a few times. The rearrangement joins TRBV12-3 or TRBV12-4 to TRBJ2-3; 9 bases agree with TRBD1. CDR3 size: 14 residues. V was clipped by 5 bases and J by 5 bases; unmatched bases: 5. As DNA, the CDR3 is TGTGCCAGCAGTAACAGGGGGCATAAAGATACGCAGTATTTT. This gives the protein CASSNRGHKDTQYF.

The chain uses TRBV5-1 and TRBJ2-3; TRBD2 matches 7 bases. CDR3 length equals 16 residues. Per germline, CDR1 SGHRS and CDR2 YFSETQ. With V trimmed by 7 bases and J by 1 base, 12 bases remained unmatched. The CDR3 region is CASRPGAGIGTDTQYF. CDR3 nucleotides: TGCGCCAGCCGCCCCGGAGCGGGAATCGGCACAGATACGCAGTATTTT.